This T cell receptor beta chain comes out of a study of cytomegalovirus exposure and HLA in healthy donors. Study-level points and caveats: Likely technical artifact: a cluster of highly shared sequence variants. By a later analysis, the bulk of CMV-associated TCR beta chains appeared HLA-restricted. TCR beta V- and J-gene trimming, according to a later analysis, was linked to a missense DCLRE1C variant.

PCR employed 60 Vbeta and 13 Jbeta primers. TCRdb keeps only in-frame clones here, not all; method: immunoSEQ multiplex PCR. Found here are over 100,000 clones, about 75% of them singletons; the top ten hold 9% to 15%. Germline V gene lookup returns CDR1 MDHEN and CDR2 SYDVKM. The CDR3 is 15 residues long. The V segment lost 6 bases and the J segment 5 bases; nucleotides outside the gene matches: 7. As for this clone: The antigen remains undetermined.

This chain uses TRBV28 with TRBJ2-5; 12 positions agree with TRBD2. The TCR sequence derives from a woman aged 40 to 50 in good health and CMV-seropositive. Sequenced material: PBMCs. The CDR3 is CASRGAGLAGETQYF. CDR3 bases: TGTGCCAGCAGAGGGGCTGGACTAGCGGGGGAGACCCAGTACTTC.